This T cell receptor beta chain was captured in a study of T cell clusters in autoimmune cytopenias. CDR1 and CDR2 (germline): MNHEY, SMNVEV (reference sequence). This CDR3 is 15 amino acids long. About 39,000 genome equivalents of blood DNA were amplified for TRB. Findings and caveats of the study: Comparing secondary cytopenia with chronic lymphocytic leukemia showed no cluster-lack signature, apparently masked by lymphoma repertoire.

TRB was amplified by touch-down multiplex PCR, primer pools A and B combined. TCRdb re-called the multiplex PCR reads, yielding one record per CDR3 amino acid sequence without DNA. The sample totals around 6,600 distinct CDR3 sequences. This clonotype is deemed medium-sized by its frequency. The antigen remains unidentified. The same data also contributed to another study, on T cell repertoires in aging, cancer and after chemotherapy.

This sequence originates from a human donor in good health. The rearrangement joins TRBV27 to TRBJ2-3. The specimen was peripheral blood. CDR3 sequence: CASSQIYRFADTQYF.